This is a list of T cell receptor beta chains from one sample in a study of T cell responses to AZD1222 COVID-19 vaccine. The repertoire was sequenced with immunoSEQ multiplex PCR; TCRdb's copy has only in-frame clones and lacks some. Among about 56,000 clones listed, 70% to 90% were seen once. The specimen comprised peripheral blood, sampled 28 days after the second AZD1222 dose. The receptors were gathered from an adult who received the AZD1222 COVID-19 vaccine. Each CDR3 is given with its conserved first and last residue. Each record gives: D gene, J gene, V gene, clone size, CDR3 protein, CDR3 DNA. A D gene is named only where the DNA matches it firmly. Size is stated for part of the rows, as once, few or many counts, or as a class when the clone is expanded.

d_gene: NA
j_gene: TRBJ2-7
v_gene: TRBV19
abundance: NA
CDR3aa: CASSIVRGGGGTPTYEQYF
CDR3nt: TGTGCCAGTAGTATAGTGAGAGGAGGGGGTGGAACGCCTACCTACGAGCAGTACTTC

d_gene: NA
j_gene: TRBJ1-2
v_gene: TRBV7-2
abundance: NA
CDR3aa: CASSFGHYGYTF
CDR3nt: TGTGCCAGCAGCTTCGGGCACTATGGCTACACCTTC

d_gene: NA
j_gene: TRBJ1-4
v_gene: TRBV11-1
abundance: NA
CDR3aa: CASSFGTGYEKLFF
CDR3nt: TGTGCCAGCAGCTTCGGGACGGGCTACGAAAAACTGTTTTTT

d_gene: NA
j_gene: TRBJ2-3
v_gene: TRBV5-1
abundance: NA
CDR3aa: CASSVGQATDTQYF
CDR3nt: TGCGCCAGCAGCGTGGGACAAGCCACAGATACGCAGTATTTT

d_gene: NA
j_gene: TRBJ2-7
v_gene: TRBV28
abundance: NA
CDR3aa: CASTLCKGGADEQYF
CDR3nt: TGTGCCAGCACCCTCTGCAAGGGGGGGGCCGACGAGCAGTACTTC

d_gene: NA
j_gene: TRBJ1-4
v_gene: TRBV6-5
abundance: NA
CDR3aa: CASSTTNEKLFF
CDR3nt: TGTGCCAGCAGTACAACTAATGAAAAACTGTTTTTT

d_gene: NA
j_gene: TRBJ2-7
v_gene: TRBV19
abundance: NA
CDR3aa: CASSIRRDYEQYF
CDR3nt: TGTGCCAGTAGTATTCGCAGGGACTACGAGCAGTACTTC

d_gene: NA
j_gene: TRBJ2-1
v_gene: TRBV7-9
abundance: NA
CDR3aa: CVGQGGNEQFF
CDR3nt: TGTGTCGGGCAGGGCGGCAATGAGCAGTTCTTC

d_gene: NA
j_gene: TRBJ1-2
v_gene: TRBV29-1
abundance: NA
CDR3aa: CSVWGASGTKYGYTF
CDR3nt: TGCAGCGTTTGGGGAGCGTCGGGAACTAAATATGGCTACACCTTC

d_gene: TRBD1
j_gene: TRBJ2-1
v_gene: TRBV28
abundance: once
CDR3aa: CASNPGGASYNEQFF
CDR3nt: TGTGCCAGCAACCCAGGGGGCGCCTCCTACAATGAGCAGTTCTTC

d_gene: NA
j_gene: TRBJ1-2
v_gene: TRBV2
abundance: NA
CDR3aa: CASTTEIIEGYTF
CDR3nt: TGTGCCAGCACCACAGAGATTATCGAGGGCTACACCTTC

d_gene: NA
j_gene: TRBJ1-5
v_gene: TRBV6-2/TRBV6-3
abundance: NA
CDR3aa: CASSYEGKGNQPQHF
CDR3nt: TGTGCCAGCAGTTATGAGGGGAAGGGCAATCAGCCCCAGCATTTT

d_gene: TRBD1
j_gene: TRBJ1-2
v_gene: TRBV19
abundance: NA
CDR3aa: CASSIHRDRDYGYTF
CDR3nt: TGTGCCAGTAGTATACACCGGGACAGGGACTATGGCTACACCTTC

d_gene: TRBD2
j_gene: TRBJ2-5
v_gene: TRBV11-3
abundance: NA
CDR3aa: CASSLSSGRDGETQYF
CDR3nt: TGTGCCAGCAGCTTATCTAGCGGGAGGGATGGAGAGACCCAGTACTTC

d_gene: NA
j_gene: TRBJ2-1
v_gene: TRBV5-4
abundance: once
CDR3aa: CASSLQGYNEQFF
CDR3nt: TGTGCCAGCAGCTTACAAGGCTACAATGAGCAGTTCTTC

d_gene: NA
j_gene: TRBJ1-1
v_gene: TRBV28
abundance: NA
CDR3aa: CASSLSGVEAFF
CDR3nt: TGTGCCAGCAGTTTATCAGGGGTTGAAGCTTTCTTT

d_gene: TRBD1
j_gene: TRBJ1-4
v_gene: TRBV6-5
abundance: NA
CDR3aa: CASSAQGAGNEKLFF
CDR3nt: TGTGCCAGCAGCGCCCAGGGGGCTGGTAATGAAAAACTGTTTTTT

d_gene: NA
j_gene: TRBJ1-1
v_gene: TRBV6-5
abundance: NA
CDR3aa: CASTGPTFETEAFF
CDR3nt: TGTGCCAGCACTGGACCCACGTTCGAGACTGAAGCTTTCTTT

d_gene: NA
j_gene: TRBJ1-1
v_gene: TRBV5-1
abundance: NA
CDR3aa: CASSGDTEAFF
CDR3nt: TGCGCCAGCAGTGGGGATACTGAAGCTTTCTTT

d_gene: TRBD1
j_gene: TRBJ1-1
v_gene: TRBV3-1/TRBV3-2
abundance: NA
CDR3aa: CASSQLDRANTEAFF
CDR3nt: TGTGCCAGCAGCCAATTGGACAGGGCCAACACTGAAGCTTTCTTT

d_gene: NA
j_gene: TRBJ1-2
v_gene: TRBV6-5
abundance: NA
CDR3aa: CASRQGSTNYGYTF
CDR3nt: TGTGCCAGCAGGCAGGGATCTACTAACTATGGCTACACCTTC

d_gene: TRBD1
j_gene: TRBJ1-5
v_gene: TRBV19
abundance: NA
CDR3aa: CASSPEGRGYQPQHF
CDR3nt: TGTGCCAGTAGTCCTGAGGGCAGGGGGTATCAGCCCCAGCATTTT

d_gene: TRBD1
j_gene: TRBJ1-2
v_gene: TRBV28
abundance: NA
CDR3aa: CASGAQGADGYTF
CDR3nt: TGTGCCAGCGGAGCACAGGGGGCGGATGGCTACACCTTC

d_gene: TRBD2
j_gene: TRBJ2-1
v_gene: TRBV27
abundance: NA
CDR3aa: CASSSWTSEYNEQFF
CDR3nt: TGTGCCAGCAGTTCTTGGACTAGCGAATACAATGAGCAGTTCTTC

d_gene: NA
j_gene: TRBJ2-7
v_gene: TRBV27
abundance: NA
CDR3aa: CASSPHRVSYEQYF
CDR3nt: TGTGCCAGCAGTCCACACAGGGTCTCCTACGAGCAGTACTTC

d_gene: NA
j_gene: TRBJ2-1
v_gene: TRBV9
abundance: NA
CDR3aa: CASSAHGGGLDNEQFF
CDR3nt: TGTGCCAGCAGCGCCCATGGGGGAGGTCTGGACAATGAGCAGTTCTTC

d_gene: NA
j_gene: TRBJ1-5
v_gene: TRBV5-1
abundance: NA
CDR3aa: CASRRRDAIPGHVQHF
CDR3nt: TGCGCCAGCAGACGCCGGGACGCTATTCCAGGTCATGTCCAGCATTTT

d_gene: NA
j_gene: TRBJ2-5
v_gene: TRBV5-4
abundance: NA
CDR3aa: CASSLKGGETQYF
CDR3nt: TGTGCCAGCAGCTTGAAGGGTGGGGAGACCCAGTACTTC

d_gene: TRBD1
j_gene: TRBJ2-1
v_gene: TRBV24-1
abundance: NA
CDR3aa: CATSEPGTGSSYNEQFF
CDR3nt: TGTGCCACCAGTGAACCCGGGACAGGGAGCTCCTACAATGAGCAGTTCTTC

d_gene: NA
j_gene: TRBJ2-5
v_gene: TRBV27
abundance: NA
CDR3aa: CASSLSRGETQYF
CDR3nt: TGTGCCAGCAGTTTATCGCGGGGAGAGACCCAGTACTTC

d_gene: NA
j_gene: TRBJ2-7
v_gene: TRBV3-1/TRBV3-2
abundance: NA
CDR3aa: CASSQAWLEQYF
CDR3nt: TGTGCCAGCAGCCAAGCGTGGCTTGAGCAGTACTTC

d_gene: TRBD2
j_gene: TRBJ2-3
v_gene: TRBV7-2
abundance: NA
CDR3aa: CASSPSSGGRGTDTQYF
CDR3nt: TGTGCCAGCAGCCCCTCTTCGGGGGGGCGAGGCACAGATACGCAGTATTTT

d_gene: NA
j_gene: TRBJ2-7
v_gene: TRBV28
abundance: NA
CDR3aa: CASRPLEEAYEQYF
CDR3nt: TGTGCCAGCAGACCCTTAGAGGAGGCCTACGAGCAGTACTTC

d_gene: NA
j_gene: TRBJ2-2
v_gene: TRBV7-9
abundance: NA
CDR3aa: CASSLRQKNTGELFF
CDR3nt: TGTGCCAGCAGCTTAAGACAGAAGAACACCGGGGAGCTGTTTTTT

d_gene: TRBD1
j_gene: TRBJ2-5
v_gene: TRBV7-7
abundance: NA
CDR3aa: CASSPVTGVQETQYF
CDR3nt: TGTGCTAGCAGCCCGGTGACAGGGGTCCAAGAGACCCAGTACTTC

d_gene: NA
j_gene: TRBJ1-6
v_gene: TRBV5-1
abundance: NA
CDR3aa: CASSTDSPSPLHF
CDR3nt: TGCGCCAGCAGCACGGACAGTCCTTCACCCCTCCACTTT

d_gene: NA
j_gene: TRBJ2-5
v_gene: TRBV9
abundance: NA
CDR3aa: CASSVGGVVLETQYF
CDR3nt: TGTGCCAGCAGCGTAGGAGGGGTCGTACTGGAGACCCAGTACTTC

d_gene: NA
j_gene: TRBJ2-7
v_gene: TRBV6-5
abundance: NA
CDR3aa: CASRALVGGYEQYF
CDR3nt: TGTGCCAGCAGAGCATTAGTAGGGGGTTACGAGCAGTACTTC

d_gene: TRBD1
j_gene: TRBJ1-2
v_gene: TRBV28
abundance: NA
CDR3aa: CASRAPGQGTYGYTF
CDR3nt: TGTGCCAGCAGGGCTCCGGGACAGGGCACCTATGGCTACACCTTC

d_gene: NA
j_gene: TRBJ1-1
v_gene: TRBV7-2
abundance: once
CDR3aa: CASNPGQRAFGAFF
CDR3nt: TGTGCCAGCAATCCTGGCCAGAGGGCCTTTGGGGCTTTCTTT

d_gene: NA
j_gene: TRBJ1-5
v_gene: TRBV5-5
abundance: medium-sized
CDR3aa: CASSNGMGGQPQHF
CDR3nt: TGTGCCAGCAGCAACGGCATGGGCGGACAGCCCCAGCATTTT

d_gene: NA
j_gene: TRBJ1-1
v_gene: TRBV5-6
abundance: few
CDR3aa: CASSLGYIAKGPLASFF
CDR3nt: TGTGCCAGCAGCTTGGGGTACATTGCCAAGGGCCCCTTGGCGTCTTTCTTT

d_gene: TRBD2
j_gene: TRBJ2-3
v_gene: TRBV6-6
abundance: NA
CDR3aa: CASSFGGRTDTQYF
CDR3nt: TGTGCCAGCAGCTTTGGCGGGAGAACAGATACGCAGTATTTT

d_gene: NA
j_gene: TRBJ2-2
v_gene: TRBV4-2
abundance: NA
CDR3aa: CASSQGGGGPGELFF
CDR3nt: TGTGCCAGCAGCCAAGGTGGAGGGGGGCCCGGGGAGCTGTTTTTT

d_gene: NA
j_gene: TRBJ2-5
v_gene: TRBV18
abundance: NA
CDR3aa: CASTPRQGSGETQYF
CDR3nt: TGTGCCAGCACACCGAGACAAGGGTCCGGGGAGACCCAGTACTTC

d_gene: NA
j_gene: TRBJ1-5
v_gene: TRBV4-3
abundance: NA
CDR3aa: CASSHYRGGNQPQHF
CDR3nt: TGCGCCAGCAGCCACTACCGGGGGGGCAATCAGCCCCAGCATTTT

d_gene: TRBD1
j_gene: TRBJ1-6
v_gene: TRBV7-8
abundance: NA
CDR3aa: CASSSQVGQQSPLHF
CDR3nt: TGTGCCAGCAGCTCCCAAGTGGGACAGCAATCACCCCTCCACTTT

d_gene: TRBD1
j_gene: TRBJ1-5
v_gene: TRBV9
abundance: NA
CDR3aa: CASSVGTANQPQHF
CDR3nt: TGTGCCAGCAGCGTCGGGACAGCGAATCAGCCCCAGCATTTT

d_gene: TRBD1
j_gene: TRBJ1-2
v_gene: TRBV27
abundance: NA
CDR3aa: CASSPTGVGYGYTF
CDR3nt: TGTGCCAGCAGTCCAACAGGGGTTGGGTATGGCTACACCTTC

d_gene: NA
j_gene: TRBJ2-2
v_gene: TRBV5-1
abundance: NA
CDR3aa: CASSVDRTGELFF
CDR3nt: TGCGCCAGCAGCGTCGACAGGACCGGGGAGCTGTTTTTT

d_gene: NA
j_gene: TRBJ2-4
v_gene: TRBV4-1
abundance: NA
CDR3aa: CASSQVVQRRAKNIQYF
CDR3nt: TGCGCCAGCAGCCAAGTAGTACAGAGAAGGGCCAAAAACATTCAGTACTTC

d_gene: TRBD2
j_gene: TRBJ2-7
v_gene: TRBV11-2
abundance: NA
CDR3aa: CASTFLAGGYEQYF
CDR3nt: TGTGCCAGCACCTTTCTAGCGGGAGGTTACGAGCAGTACTTC

d_gene: NA
j_gene: TRBJ2-1
v_gene: TRBV19
abundance: NA
CDR3aa: CASSIPRGANNEQFF
CDR3nt: TGTGCCAGTAGTATACCCCGGGGGGCCAACAATGAGCAGTTCTTC

d_gene: NA
j_gene: TRBJ2-7
v_gene: TRBV20-1
abundance: NA
CDR3aa: CSASGRPQQYF
CDR3nt: TGCAGTGCCTCGGGCCGGCCGCAGCAGTACTTC

d_gene: TRBD2
j_gene: TRBJ2-1
v_gene: TRBV27
abundance: NA
CDR3aa: CASGTSDYNEQFF
CDR3nt: TGTGCCAGTGGGACTAGCGACTACAATGAGCAGTTCTTC